Below are 6 T cell receptor beta chains sequenced from a single sample in a study of blood T cells in healthy people across ages. A sample-barcoded 5' primer and a J-beta primer mix were used in a second PCR of about 7 to 11 cycles. TCRdb called the 5' RACE reads again in MiXCR, with one record for every CDR3 protein. Of roughly 680,000 distinct CDR3 sequences listed, around 49% were seen once; the top ten hold 25% to 35%. The sequencing sample was made of blood. The source of these receptors is a woman between 55 and 75 years old in good health.

The rearrangement joins TRBV7-3 to TRBJ1-1; D is ambiguous. This CDR3 has 13 residues. From germline, CDR1 is SGHTA and CDR2 FQGTGA. V shed 5 bases and J shed 0 bases, with 7 bases lying between them. The CDR3 spells CASSQTVNTEAFF. The CDR3, as DNA: TGTGCCAGCAGCCAAACAGTGAACACTGAAGCTTTCTTT.

As to this clonotype: A much larger clone differs from this one at a single base, so this may be a read error. The chain is built from TRBV7-9 and TRBJ2-7; 8 bases agree with TRBD1. V shed 7 bases, J shed 5 bases, and the junction held 19 bases outside the gene matches. CDR1 and CDR2 from the germline V gene are SEHNR and FQNEAQ (reference sequence). The CDR3 runs to 17 residues. In DNA form, the CDR3 reads TGTGCCAGCACCTCCGCTCCGGGAGACAGGGGACCGGACGAGCAGTACTTC. Translated: CASTSAPGDRGPDEQYF.

This sequence joins TRBV11-2 and TRBJ2-5, with 7 bases fitting TRBD1. The trim removed 5 bases at V and 5 bases at J, leaving 14 bases unmatched. Per germline, CDR1 SGHAT and CDR2 FQNNGV. The CDR3 covers 16 residues. The CDR3 sequence is CASSGRQGSAFETQYF. Written as DNA, the CDR3 is TGTGCCAGCAGCGGAAGACAGGGTTCGGCCTTTGAGACCCAGTACTTC.

V gene TRBV5-1 combines with J gene TRBJ2-1, with 11 bases that match TRBD2. After removal of 1 base from V and 6 bases from J, the junction contained 3 bases not matched to a gene. This CDR3 comprises 15 residues. Germline V gene lookup returns CDR1 SGHRS and CDR2 YFSETQ. CDR3 in amino acids: CASSLKLAGANEQFF. The CDR3 DNA reads TGCGCCAGCAGCTTGAAACTAGCGGGAGCCAATGAGCAGTTCTTC.

This clonotype showed up just once. The V gene is TRBV4-3, the J gene TRBJ2-7, with D possibly called TRBD1 or TRBD2 (7 bases each). CDR3 length: 16 residues. CDR1 is LGHNA and CDR2 is YSLEER in the germline V gene. V shed 4 bases and J shed 7 bases, with 23 bases lying between them. CDR3 bases: TGCGCCAGCAGCCCAGGGGGGGTAGCGGCTTCGCATGAGCAGTACTTC. Amino acids: CASSPGGVAASHEQYF.

This clonotype appeared many times. The chain employs TRBV28 and TRBJ2-5, with a weak D call TRBD2 (7 bases). V lost 7 bases, J lost 5 bases, and 14 bases lay in between. Germline CDR1 is MDHEN and CDR2 is SYDVKM. The CDR3 sequence is 13 residues long. CDR3 residues: CASNNREGETQYF. The CDR3 region has the DNA TGTGCCAGCAATAACAGGGAGGGGGAGACCCAGTACTTC.